This T cell receptor (beta chain) is from a study of cytomegalovirus exposure and HLA in healthy donors. The PCR had 60 Vbeta and 13 Jbeta primers. Assay used: immunoSEQ multiplex PCR; TCRdb lists only in-frame clones, some missing. The profile covers over 65,000 clones, with roughly 74% appearing a single time and roughly 2% taken by the ten largest. Germline loops: CDR1 SGDLS, CDR2 YYNGEE. V lost 0 bases, J lost 0 bases, and 6 bases lay in between. The CDR3 covers 14 residues. Sequencing input: PBMCs. The chain couples TRBV9 to TRBJ1-1; D unclear. The TCR was taken from a middle-aged man in good health and CMV-seronegative. CDR3 nucleotides: TGTGCCAGCAGCGTAGTACAGATGAACACTGAAGCTTTCTTT. Translated: CASSVVQMNTEAFF.